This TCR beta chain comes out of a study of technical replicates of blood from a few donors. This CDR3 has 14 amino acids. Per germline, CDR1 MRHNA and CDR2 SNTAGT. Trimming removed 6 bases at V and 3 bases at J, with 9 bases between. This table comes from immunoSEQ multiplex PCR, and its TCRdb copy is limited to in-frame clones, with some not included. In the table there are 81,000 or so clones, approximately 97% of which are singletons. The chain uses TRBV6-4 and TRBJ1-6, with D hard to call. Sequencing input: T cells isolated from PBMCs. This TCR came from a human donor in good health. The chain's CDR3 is CASSQDNYNSPLHF. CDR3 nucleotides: TGTGCCAGCAGCCAAGACAACTATAATTCACCCCTCCACTTT.